This T cell receptor (beta chain) emerged from a study of T cell repertoires in cytomegalovirus infection. As for the study in general: Matching HLA type and CMV infection were both indicated by public TCR beta signatures. Whole-study results and caveats: Summed frequency of public TCR beta families distinguished CMV carriers with the relevant HLA. There were HLA-C-restricted CMV-specific TCR beta clonotypes dominating the ex vivo response.

This clonotype was recorded at least ten times. Its target is unknown. MiXCR, applied by TCRdb to the reads, yields one record per CDR3 protein. The sample yields 560,000 or so distinct CDR3 sequences, approximately 15% seen once. Per the germline V gene, CDR1 is MNHEY and CDR2 is SMNVEV (reference sequence). CDR3 length: 17 residues. V lost 6 bases and J lost 0; bases outside the gene matches: 11. This clonotype was sampled from a human donor in good health (CMV status not recorded). Some clones in this sample may be carry-over from other donors' samples. The specimen sequenced was CD8+ T cells from PBMCs. The gene calls are TRBV27 and TRBJ2-3; 8 nucleotides match TRBD2. The CDR3: CASRHPGLEKSTDTQYF. The CDR3 DNA reads TGTGCCAGCAGGCACCCGGGACTAGAGAAAAGCACAGATACGCAGTATTTT.